A selection of T cell receptor beta chains follows, all from one sample in a study of identical twins. MiXCR, run by TCRdb on the 5' RACE reads, gives a single entry per CDR3 protein. Of over 600,000 distinct CDR3 sequences listed, 21% were seen once; the top ten hold roughly 4%. The sample was also linked to a second study, of T cells expressing NK-cell markers.

The sequencing sample was made of PBMCs. These receptor sequences come from a woman aged 18-29 years in good health. CDR3s include the opening cysteine and the closing phenylalanine or tryptophan. The D gene is left open where the match is weak. Clone size is stated in some rows and not others, as once, few, many or a class when expanded.

CASSLPGKGYGYTF | TGTGCCAGCAGCTTACCAGGGAAGGGCTATGGCTACACCTTC | TRBJ1-2 | few | NA | TRBV5-6
CSARDRVNTEAFF | TGCAGTGCTAGAGATCGTGTGAACACTGAAGCTTTCTTT | TRBJ1-1 | many | NA | TRBV20-1
CASSQDTRVYYGYTF | TGTGCCAGCAGCCAAGATACCAGGGTGTATTACGGCTACACCTTC | TRBJ1-2 | many | NA | TRBV3-1
CASSNGQGHYGYTF | TGCGCCAGCAGTAACGGACAGGGCCACTATGGCTACACCTTC | TRBJ1-2 | many | TRBD1 | TRBV10-2
CAWSGGRTQYF | TGTGCCTGGAGTGGGGGGAGGACCCAGTACTTC | TRBJ2-5 | few | NA | TRBV30
CASSVGGASGSQYF | TGTGCCAGCAGCGTAGGCGGAGCGTCCGGAAGTCAGTACTTC | TRBJ2-4 | NA | NA | TRBV9
CSARDMEYYEQYF | TGCAGTGCTAGAGATATGGAGTACTACGAGCAGTACTTC | TRBJ2-7 | NA | NA | TRBV20-1
CASGRGDSAETQYF | TGTGCCAGCGGTAGGGGGGACTCGGCAGAGACCCAGTACTTC | TRBJ2-5 | NA | NA | TRBV6-1
CASSQYTGFRTYNEQFF | TGCGCCAGCAGCCAGTACACGGGCTTTAGGACCTACAATGAGCAGTTCTTC | TRBJ2-1 | NA | NA | TRBV4-1
CSVEQAQNTEAFF | TGCAGCGTGGAACAGGCTCAGAACACTGAAGCTTTCTTT | TRBJ1-1 | many | NA | TRBV29-1
CASSRGLGSYIF | TGCGCCAGCAGCCGGGGACTAGGCAGTTATATCTTC | TRBJ2-1 | NA | TRBD2 | TRBV4-3
CASTVGFRETQYF | TGTGCCAGCACTGTGGGATTTAGAGAGACCCAGTACTTC | TRBJ2-5 | once | NA | TRBV7-2
CASRSVETQYF | TGCGCCAGCAGGTCCGTGGAGACCCAGTACTTC | TRBJ2-5 | NA | NA | TRBV5-1
CASRPQGNWYWNTEAFF | TGTGCCAGCAGACCACAGGGGAACTGGTATTGGAACACTGAAGCTTTCTTT | TRBJ1-1 | NA | TRBD1 | TRBV12-3/TRBV12-4
CASSLHTDTQYF | TGTGCCAGCAGCCTACACACAGATACGCAGTATTTT | TRBJ2-3 | many | NA | TRBV5-5
CSVEGVGREKLFF | TGCAGCGTTGAGGGTGTGGGTCGGGAAAAACTGTTTTTT | TRBJ1-4 | NA | NA | TRBV29-1
CSVRLADSYNEQFF | TGCAGCGTCAGACTAGCGGACTCCTACAATGAGCAGTTCTTC | TRBJ2-1 | many | TRBD2 | TRBV29-1
CASSLVQGTSTDTQYF | TGTGCCAGCAGCTTAGTCCAGGGCACCAGCACAGATACGCAGTATTTT | TRBJ2-3 | NA | NA | TRBV11-2
CASTHPSTGELFF | TGCGCCAGCACCCATCCCAGCACGGGGGAGCTGTTTTTT | TRBJ2-2 | NA | NA | TRBV10-2
CASSLQRGQYEQYF | TGTGCCAGCAGCTTGCAGCGGGGGCAATACGAGCAGTACTTC | TRBJ2-7 | many | TRBD2 | TRBV11-2
CSASGQGDQPQHF | TGCAGTGCTAGTGGACAGGGGGACCAGCCCCAGCATTTT | TRBJ1-5 | NA | TRBD1 | TRBV20-1
CASSPENGETQYF | TGTGCCAGCTCACCAGAGAACGGAGAGACCCAGTACTTC | TRBJ2-5 | NA | NA | TRBV18
CASSIASLTNGQETQYF | TGTGCCAGTAGTATAGCGTCCCTGACTAACGGACAAGAGACCCAGTACTTC | TRBJ2-5 | NA | NA | TRBV19
CASSLTDGYNEQFF | TGTGCCAGCAGTTTAACAGACGGGTACAATGAGCAGTTCTTC | TRBJ2-1 | few | NA | TRBV12-3/TRBV12-4
CASSETLAASYEQYF | TGTGCCAGCAGTGAGACACTAGCGGCCTCCTACGAGCAGTACTTC | TRBJ2-7 | NA | TRBD2 | TRBV6-1
CSARDRFFSGPGTEAFF | TGCAGTGCTAGAGATAGGTTTTTTTCTGGCCCAGGCACTGAAGCTTTCTTT | TRBJ1-1 | NA | NA | TRBV20-1
CSAFRRGGSEQYF | TGCAGTGCCTTTCGGAGGGGAGGAAGCGAGCAGTACTTC | TRBJ2-7 | few | NA | TRBV20-1
CASSPDRGPQPQHF | TGTGCCAGCAGTCCGGACAGGGGACCCCAGCCCCAGCATTTT | TRBJ1-5 | NA | TRBD1 | TRBV12-3/TRBV12-4
CASSPNSPGQNTEAFF | TGTGCCAGCAGCCCAAATTCACCGGGACAGAACACTGAAGCTTTCTTT | TRBJ1-1 | NA | NA | TRBV7-8
CSAMAGGGDTQYF | TGCAGTGCCATGGCGGGGGGGGGTGATACGCAGTATTTT | TRBJ2-3 | few | TRBD2 | TRBV20-1
CASSLVVPAGYTF | TGTGCCAGCAGCTTAGTGGTCCCGGCGGGCTACACCTTC | TRBJ1-2 | few | NA | TRBV7-2
CASSVMGGPREQFF | TGTGCCAGCAGCGTTATGGGGGGGCCGCGTGAGCAGTTCTTC | TRBJ2-1 | few | NA | TRBV9
CASSQGSRVQYGYTF | TGTGCCAGCAGCCAAGGGTCCAGGGTCCAATATGGCTACACCTTC | TRBJ1-2 | NA | NA | TRBV3-1
CSAQRGGRVAGELFF | TGCAGTGCACAGAGGGGTGGTAGAGTGGCCGGGGAGCTGTTTTTT | TRBJ2-2 | few | NA | TRBV20-1
CASSNFQGAEAFF | TGTGCCAGCTCCAACTTTCAGGGCGCTGAAGCTTTCTTT | TRBJ1-1 | few | NA | TRBV12-3/TRBV12-4
CSVEDARQGNTEAFF | TGCAGCGTTGAAGATGCGAGACAAGGGAACACTGAAGCTTTCTTT | TRBJ1-1 | NA | NA | TRBV29-1
CASSSIQETQYF | TGTGCCAGCAGCTCAATCCAAGAGACCCAGTACTTC | TRBJ2-5 | few | NA | TRBV7-6
CASSLLAGEVETQYF | TGTGCCAGCAGCTTGCTAGCGGGAGAGGTGGAGACCCAGTACTTC | TRBJ2-5 | once | TRBD2 | TRBV7-9
CASSPTPAGQEETQYF | TGTGCCAGCAGCCCCACGCCGGCCGGACAGGAAGAGACCCAGTACTTC | TRBJ2-5 | few | TRBD1 | TRBV6-1
CASSWGGSYNEQFF | TGTGCCAGCAGTTGGGGGGGCTCCTACAATGAGCAGTTCTTC | TRBJ2-1 | NA | TRBD2 | TRBV6-2/TRBV6-3
CASSLVGRETQYF | TGTGCCAGCAGCTTAGTTGGGAGGGAGACCCAGTACTTC | TRBJ2-5 | many | NA | TRBV12-3/TRBV12-4
CSAKSVSKSPLHF | TGCAGTGCTAAGTCCGTTTCGAAATCACCCCTCCACTTT | TRBJ1-6 | many | NA | TRBV20-1
CCARVTAGQAFYGYTF | TGCTGTGCTAGAGTGACTGCGGGACAGGCATTCTATGGCTACACCTTC | TRBJ1-2 | NA | TRBD1 | TRBV20-1
CASSVGLGAGFYEQYF | TGTGCCAGCAGCGTAGGCCTCGGAGCGGGGTTCTACGAGCAGTACTTC | TRBJ2-7 | few | TRBD2 | TRBV9
CSVEDYLSTDTQYF | TGCAGCGTTGAGGACTACCTTAGCACAGATACGCAGTATTTT | TRBJ2-3 | NA | NA | TRBV29-1
CASSSFSGGLNEQFF | TGTGCCAGCAGCTCCTTTTCGGGGGGCCTCAATGAGCAGTTCTTC | TRBJ2-1 | NA | NA | TRBV11-3